The 29 T cell receptor beta chains listed next were all sequenced from one sample in a study of blood T cell repertoires in COVID-19. Repertoires were generated with immunoSEQ multiplex PCR, while TCRdb's copy carries only in-frame clones and drops some. The table includes 150,000 to 200,000 clones, approximately 90% detected once. The sample consisted of peripheral blood. These receptors all stem from a man between 18 and 29 years old who had recovered from COVID-19.

V usage is TRBV6-2 or TRBV6-3 and J usage is TRBJ2-5, with 8 bases fitting TRBD1. The CDR3 is 13 amino acids. Trimming took 4 bases from V and 6 from J; bases not matched to a gene: 4. Germline CDR1 is MNHEY and CDR2 is SVGEGT. CDR3 in amino acids: CASSWGTGQTQYF. CDR3 DNA sequence: TGTGCCAGCAGTTGGGGGACAGGACAGACCCAGTACTTC.

V usage is TRBV9 and J usage is TRBJ1-4; D may be TRBD1 (6 bases). CDR1 and CDR2 from the germline V gene are SGDLS and YYNGEE. The length of the CDR3 is 15 residues. With 1 base removed from V and 4 bases from J, the gap between germline ends came to 11 bases. CDR3 protein: CASSVSGADNEKLFF. The CDR3 DNA reads TGTGCCAGCAGCGTATCAGGGGCCGATAATGAAAAACTGTTTTTT.

CDR3 residues: CASSKIQVSWEQFF. CDR3 nucleotides: TGTGCCAGCAGTAAGATACAGGTTTCGTGGGAGCAGTTCTTC. The V and J genes are TRBV27 and TRBJ2-1, with D perhaps TRBD1 (5 bases). From germline, CDR1 is MNHEY and CDR2 SMNVEV (reference sequence). V shed 5 bases and J shed 10 bases, with 18 bases lying between them. This CDR3 is 14 amino acids long.

The chain joins TRBV19 to TRBJ2-4; 11 nucleotides match TRBD1. The CDR3 sequence is 16 residues long. Germline V gives CDR1 LNHDA, CDR2 SQIVND (reference sequence). The V segment lost 5 bases and the J segment 3 bases; nucleotides outside the gene matches: 6. The CDR3 loop is CASSGWTGGVKNIQYF. The CDR3 bases are TGTGCCAGTAGTGGTTGGACAGGGGGCGTCAAAAACATTCAGTACTTC.

This clone appeared once. V and J are TRBV5-8 and TRBJ1-5, with D maybe TRBD1 (6 bases). The V end lost 0 bases, the J end lost 3 bases, and 10 bases lay between the germline ends. The CDR3 loop spans 15 amino acids. Germline loops: CDR1 SGHTS, CDR2 YDEGEE. The CDR3: CASSLGQGFNQPQHF. DNA of the CDR3: TGTGCCAGCAGCTTGGGGCAGGGGTTCAATCAGCCCCAGCATTTT.

The gene calls are TRBV7-8 and TRBJ2-6; D uncertain. The CDR3 extends over 16 amino acids. The germline V gene encodes CDR1 SGHVS and CDR2 FQNEAQ. Trimming removed 0 bases at V and 0 bases at J, with 6 bases between. CDR3 coding DNA: TGTGCCAGCAGCTTAGCGTACAGCTCTGGGGCCAACGTCCTGACTTTC. It encodes CASSLAYSSGANVLTF.

The chain has TRBV27 and TRBJ2-3; TRBD1 matches at 7 bases. Germline CDR1 and CDR2: MNHEY and SMNVEV (reference sequence). The CDR3 length is 15 residues. V was clipped by 3 bases and J by 4 bases; unmatched bases: 7. CDR3 in DNA: TGTGCCAGCAGTTTGACAGGGTTGATTGCAGATACGCAGTATTTT. Its translation is CASSLTGLIADTQYF.

This clone occurred once. This sequence joins TRBV19 and TRBJ2-1; D may be TRBD1 (6 bases). The CDR3 has 15 amino acids. Germline-derived CDR1 and CDR2 are LNHDA and SQIVND (reference sequence). The V and J ends lost 5 bases and 0 bases respectively, with 11 bases between them. The chain's CDR3 is CASSLQGDSYNEQFF. The CDR3 DNA reads as TGTGCCAGTAGTTTACAGGGAGACTCCTACAATGAGCAGTTCTTC.

This clone has just one count. The chain carries TRBV6-5 and TRBJ2-7, with D possibly being TRBD1 (6 bases). V lost 2 bases, J lost 2 bases, and 13 bases lay in between. Germline V gives CDR1 MNHEY, CDR2 SVGAGI. CDR3 length: 15 amino acids. In DNA form, the CDR3 reads TGTGCCAGCAGTTACGGGGCAGGGGAAACCTACGAGCAGTACTTC. Translation: CASSYGAGETYEQYF.

The J gene is TRBJ2-1, the V gene TRBV6-2 or TRBV6-3; 7 bases are shared with TRBD1. The J segment lost 5 bases and the V segment lost 4 bases, leaving 5 bases of the junction unmatched. In germline, CDR1 is MNHEY, CDR2 SVGEGT. The CDR3 extends over 14 amino acids. The DNA for the CDR3 is TGTGCCAGCAGTTGGGACAGACCGGACAATGAGCAGTTCTTC. This codes for CASSWDRPDNEQFF.

The chain couples TRBV6-2 or TRBV6-3 to TRBJ2-1, with TRBD2 identical over 10 bases. This CDR3 spans 14 amino acids. The germline V gene encodes CDR1 MNHEY and CDR2 SVGEGT. J was trimmed by 4 bases and V by 5 bases; bases with no gene match: 2. CDR3 sequence: CASSGTSAYNEQFF. DNA for the CDR3: TGTGCCAGCAGTGGGACTAGCGCTTACAATGAGCAGTTCTTC.

V usage is TRBV9 and J usage is TRBJ2-6; 7 bases match TRBD1. The CDR3 contains 17 residues. After removal of 7 bases from V and 0 bases from J, the junction contained 10 bases not matched to a gene. Germline lookup yields CDR1 SGDLS and CDR2 YYNGEE. In DNA, the CDR3 is TGTGCCAGCTACGGTGGACAGGCGATCTCTGGGGCCAACGTCCTGACTTTC. Translated, it gives CASYGGQAISGANVLTF.

This chain links TRBV10-3 with TRBJ1-1; D possibly corresponds to TRBD1 (6 bases). The CDR3 extends over 15 amino acids. CDR1 ENHRY and CDR2 SYGVKD come from the germline V gene. With 0 bases removed from V and 9 bases from J, the gap between germline ends came to 17 bases. The CDR3 nucleotides are TGTGCCATCAGTGAGTCGACCCAGGGGCGTAGTAAAGCTTTCTTT. This translates into CAISESTQGRSKAFF.

This clone has a handful of counts. This chain's CDR3 is CSARQGNTEAFF. The CDR3, as DNA: TGCAGCGCTCGACAGGGTAACACTGAAGCTTTCTTT. The rearrangement joins TRBV29-1 to TRBJ1-1; 7 bases map to TRBD1. Unmatched junction bases numbered 4, after V lost 7 bases and J lost 2 bases. CDR1 SQVTM and CDR2 ANQGSEA come from the germline V gene. The CDR3 has 12 residues.

The chain is built from TRBV6-5 and TRBJ2-1, with TRBD2 identical over 7 bases. The J segment lost 4 bases and the V segment lost 2 bases, leaving 5 bases of the junction unmatched. The germline gives CDR1 MNHEY, CDR2 SVGAGI. This CDR3 is built from 15 residues. CDR3 sequence (DNA): TGTGCCAGCAGTTACAGGGCTAGCGGTTACAATGAGCAGTTCTTC. Translated, it gives CASSYRASGYNEQFF.

This clone showed up just once. This chain connects TRBV5-1 to TRBJ2-7; tentatively, D is TRBD2 (5 bases). The length of the CDR3 is 14 residues. CDR1 is SGHRS, CDR2 YFSETQ, per germline. The V end lost 4 bases, the J end lost 0 bases, and 11 bases lay between the germline ends. Here the CDR3 DNA reads TGCGCCAGCAGCCCGGCGGGTTCCTCCTACGAGCAGTACTTC. It is translated as CASSPAGSSYEQYF.

V usage is TRBV5-4 and J usage is TRBJ2-1, with 8 bases fitting TRBD2. Germline V gives CDR1 SGHNT, CDR2 YYREEE (reference sequence). V was clipped by 5 bases and J by 2 bases; unmatched bases: 6. This CDR3 has 15 residues. The CDR3 nucleotides read TGTGCCAGCAGTCGAATAGCGGGAACCTACAATGAGCAGTTCTTC. Protein: CASSRIAGTYNEQFF.

In its sample, this clone was seen a few times. This chain links TRBV7-9 with TRBJ1-1; 7 nucleotides line up with TRBD1. Germline CDR1 SEHNR, CDR2 FQNEAQ (reference sequence). The junction had 7 bases not matched to a gene; V was cut back by 5 bases and J by 4 bases. The length of the CDR3 is 14 residues. The CDR3 reads CASSIQQGSTEAFF. The CDR3 DNA sequence: TGTGCCAGCAGCATCCAACAGGGGAGCACTGAAGCTTTCTTT.

V is TRBV7-2 and J is TRBJ2-1; perhaps TRBD1 as D (6 bases). This CDR3 is built from 17 residues. The germline V gene has CDR1 SGHTA and CDR2 FQGNSA. Trimming took off 5 bases at V and 2 bases at J, with 19 bases between the two ends. The DNA for the CDR3 is TGTGCCAGCAGCCGGCGGACAGTGCAACGTGCCTACAATGAGCAGTTCTTC. This gives the protein CASSRRTVQRAYNEQFF.

The CDR3 DNA sequence: TGTGCCAGCAGCTTATATTCGGGCTCCTACAATGAGCAGTTCTTC. Translated, it gives CASSLYSGSYNEQFF. The genes are TRBV11-2 and TRBJ2-1; unclear D gene. The CDR3 contains 15 residues. The V gene lost 2 bases and the J gene lost 0 bases, with 8 bases spanning the gap. Germline V gives CDR1 SGHAT, CDR2 FQNNGV.

The sample holds one count of this clone. The V and J genes are TRBV5-8 and TRBJ2-1; the D is unclear. V lost 0 bases and J lost 0, with 7 bases in between. The CDR3 extends over 15 amino acids. Germline CDR1 reads SGHTS; CDR2 reads YDEGEE. CDR3 DNA sequence: TGTGCCAGCAGCTTGGTATCCAGCTCCTACAATGAGCAGTTCTTC. Translating gives CASSLVSSSYNEQFF.

The rearrangement links TRBV19 to TRBJ1-5; 8 bases match TRBD1. Losses at the gene ends were 5 bases for V and 0 bases for J; bases not matched to a gene: 3. Germline V gene data show CDR1 as LNHDA and CDR2 as SQIVND (reference sequence). The CDR3 runs 15 residues. DNA for the CDR3: TGTGCCAGTAGTCAACAGGGGGTTAGCAATCAGCCCCAGCATTTT. This encodes CASSQQGVSNQPQHF.

The chain joins TRBV5-1 to TRBJ2-7; TRBD1 agrees at 9 bases. Germline CDR1 SGHRS, CDR2 YFSETQ. This CDR3 has 14 amino acids. The ends lost 4 bases at V and 4 bases at J; junction bases unmatched: 6. The CDR3 nucleotides read TGCGCCAGCAGCCAAGGACAGGGGATTTACGAGCAGTACTTC. It is translated as CASSQGQGIYEQYF.

The chain has TRBV14 and TRBJ2-4; D ambiguous. CDR3 length: 16 amino acids. Trimming pared 4 bases from V and 1 base from J, leaving 14 bases between. Germline CDR1 reads SGHDN; CDR2 reads FVKESK. CDR3 protein: CASSPRSNDAKNIQYF. DNA for the CDR3: TGTGCCAGCAGCCCCCGGTCCAATGATGCCAAAAACATTCAGTACTTC.

V usage is TRBV19 and J usage is TRBJ2-3; 8 bases agree with TRBD1. Germline V gene sequence: CDR1 LNHDA, CDR2 SQIVND (reference sequence). The CDR3 runs to 15 residues. V lost 9 bases, J lost 1 base, and 9 bases stayed unmatched. CDR3 amino acids: CASHHRGKGTDTQYF. The CDR3 region has the DNA TGTGCCAGCCACCACAGGGGGAAAGGCACAGATACGCAGTATTTT. The entire variable domain, with the rest obtained from reference TRBV19 and TRBJ2-3, is as follows: DGGITQSPKYLFRKEGQNVTLSCEQNLNHDAMYWYRQDPGQGLRLIYYSQIVNDFQKGDIAEGYSVSREKKESFPLTVTSAQKNPTAFYLCASHHRGKGTDTQYFGPGTRLTVL.

This chain uses TRBV7-2 with TRBJ2-1, with 9 bases that match TRBD2. Germline assignment: CDR1 SGHTA and CDR2 FQGNSA. This CDR3 is built from 12 residues. The V segment lost 1 base and the J segment 16 bases; nucleotides outside the gene matches: 5. CDR3 residues: CASSLDGTSSFF. CDR3 nucleotide sequence: TGTGCCAGCAGCTTAGATGGGACTAGCTCCTTCTTC.

The V gene is TRBV4-2, the J gene TRBJ2-5, with 8 bases matching TRBD1. There are 15 residues in the CDR3. Germline loops: CDR1 LGHNA, CDR2 YNFKEQ. V gave up 1 base and J gave up 5 bases; unmatched junction bases: 6. Written as DNA, the CDR3 is TGTGCCAGCAGCCAAGTGTCAGGGGGCTGGGAGACCCAGTACTTC. As protein: CASSQVSGGWETQYF.

V is TRBV15 and J is TRBJ2-4, with TRBD1 matching over 9 bases. Trimming at V came to 3 bases and at J to 4 bases, leaving 7 bases not matched to a gene. Germline V lookup: CDR1 LNHNV, CDR2 YYDKDF (reference sequence). The CDR3 runs to 16 residues. The chain's CDR3 is CATSSKTGTGKNIQYF. CDR3 DNA: TGTGCCACCAGCAGCAAAACCGGGACAGGGAAAAACATTCAGTACTTC.

The CDR3 is CASSPRENSNQPQHF. DNA for the CDR3: TGTGCCAGCAGCCCAAGGGAGAATAGCAATCAGCCCCAGCATTTT. The gene calls are TRBV9 and TRBJ1-5, with no clear D. Trimming left V 4 bases short and J 0 bases short, with 11 bases between. This CDR3 region has 15 residues. Germline CDR1 is SGDLS and CDR2 is YYNGEE.